Listed below are T cell receptor beta chains from one sample, sequenced in a study of blood T cell repertoires in COVID-19. Sequencing was performed with immunoSEQ multiplex PCR; in TCRdb, only in-frame clones are kept and a portion is missing. Among roughly 42,000 clones listed, around 90% were seen once. Sequenced: peripheral blood. The receptors here all came from a man in his forties or fifties with active COVID-19. The CDR3 runs from the conserved cysteine through the conserved F or W. The D gene is left open where the match is weak. The size of a clone is reported for some rows only, either as once, few or many, or as a class for expanded clones.

size: NA; D: NA; V: TRBV3-1/TRBV3-2; J: TRBJ1-1; DNA: TGTGCCAGCAGCCACAAACAGTCTATAGCTGAAGCTTTCTTT; CDR3: CASSHKQSIAEAFF
size: NA; D: TRBD1; V: TRBV9; J: TRBJ1-1; DNA: TGTGCCAGCAGCGGATACAGGGGGAGCACTGAAGCTTTCTTT; CDR3: CASSGYRGSTEAFF
size: NA; D: NA; V: TRBV19; J: TRBJ1-3; DNA: TGTGCCAGTAGTCGCTCGAGGGAAAGGAACACCATATATTTT; CDR3: CASSRSRERNTIYF
size: NA; D: NA; V: TRBV15; J: TRBJ2-1; DNA: TGTGCCACCAGCATAAGGGGTGGATACAATGAGCAGTTCTTC; CDR3: CATSIRGGYNEQFF
size: NA; D: NA; V: TRBV2; J: TRBJ1-2; DNA: TGTGCCAGCAGTGAATCCTTAGGCAGGGTCTATGGCTACACCTTC; CDR3: CASSESLGRVYGYTF
size: NA; D: TRBD2; V: TRBV20-1; J: TRBJ2-3; DNA: TGCAGTGCTAGTCGACTAGCGGGGTTAGATACGCAGTATTTT; CDR3: CSASRLAGLDTQYF
size: NA; D: TRBD1; V: TRBV6-5; J: TRBJ1-2; DNA: TGTGCCAGCAGTCGGACAGGGGTTGGGTATGGCTACACCTTC; CDR3: CASSRTGVGYGYTF
size: NA; D: NA; V: TRBV6-5; J: TRBJ2-1; DNA: TGTGCCAGCAGTTACTCGATGGCCCAGTACAATGAGCAGTTCTTC; CDR3: CASSYSMAQYNEQFF
size: NA; D: TRBD1; V: TRBV7-9; J: TRBJ1-2; DNA: TGTGCCAGCAGCTTAAGTCAGGGGGACTATGGCTACACCTTC; CDR3: CASSLSQGDYGYTF
size: NA; D: NA; V: TRBV3-1/TRBV3-2; J: TRBJ1-5; DNA: TGTGCCAGCAGCCTTCAGGGGTTGGGTCAGCCCCAGCATTTT; CDR3: CASSLQGLGQPQHF
size: once; D: NA; V: TRBV5-6; J: TRBJ1-3; DNA: TGTGCCAGCAGCCGTTCAAACTCTGGTGGAAACACCATATATTTT; CDR3: CASSRSNSGGNTIYF
size: NA; D: NA; V: TRBV5-5; J: TRBJ2-3; DNA: TGTGCCAGCAGCTTGGCCTTTTCTATCACAGATACGCAGTATTTT; CDR3: CASSLAFSITDTQYF
size: NA; D: TRBD1; V: TRBV9; J: TRBJ1-3; DNA: TGTGCCAGCAGCGGGGCAGACAGGGCCTGGGCCACCATATATTTT; CDR3: CASSGADRAWATIYF
size: NA; D: TRBD2; V: TRBV24-1; J: TRBJ2-1; DNA: TGTGCCACCAGTGGTAGACTAGCGGGGCTGTTCTTC; CDR3: CATSGRLAGLFF
size: NA; D: TRBD1; V: TRBV4-1; J: TRBJ1-6; DNA: TGCGCCAGCAGCCAAGTATCGACAGGGCAGTCTCGCTATGATTCACCCCTCCACTTT; CDR3: CASSQVSTGQSRYDSPLHF
size: NA; D: NA; V: TRBV7-8; J: TRBJ2-1; DNA: TGTGCCAGCAGCTCATCGGCGACTTTTCCATACAATGAGCAGTTCTTC; CDR3: CASSSSATFPYNEQFF
size: NA; D: TRBD1; V: TRBV30; J: TRBJ1-3; DNA: TGTGCCTGGAGTGTTAAGACAGGGTCAAACACCATATATTTT; CDR3: CAWSVKTGSNTIYF
size: NA; D: TRBD1; V: TRBV5-1; J: TRBJ2-3; DNA: TGCGCCAGCAGACTGACAGGGGGAACAGATACGCAGTATTTT; CDR3: CASRLTGGTDTQYF
size: NA; D: TRBD1; V: TRBV15; J: TRBJ1-2; DNA: TGTGCCACCAGCAGAGGAAGAGGGGGCGCCTATGGCTACACCTTC; CDR3: CATSRGRGGAYGYTF
size: NA; D: NA; V: TRBV9; J: TRBJ1-1; DNA: TGTGCCAGCAGCGTATTGCCCGACATGAACACTGAAGCTTTCTTT; CDR3: CASSVLPDMNTEAFF
size: NA; D: NA; V: TRBV7-9; J: TRBJ2-2; DNA: TGTGCCAGCAGCCTGCTACAGGAGACCGGGGAGCTGTTTTTT; CDR3: CASSLLQETGELFF
size: NA; D: NA; V: TRBV20-1; J: TRBJ1-3; DNA: TGCAGTGCTAGTCCCAGGGAAACTGGAAACACCATATATTTT; CDR3: CSASPRETGNTIYF
size: NA; D: NA; V: TRBV3-1/TRBV3-2; J: TRBJ1-3; DNA: TGTGCCAGCAGCCCAAGACAGGTGGTGAGAAACACCATATATTTT; CDR3: CASSPRQVVRNTIYF
size: NA; D: TRBD1; V: TRBV18; J: TRBJ2-5; DNA: TGTGCCAGCTCACGGCAGCCGCAGGGGGTCCAAGAGACCCAGTACTTC; CDR3: CASSRQPQGVQETQYF
size: NA; D: TRBD2; V: TRBV4-3; J: TRBJ2-7; DNA: TGCGCCAGCAGCCAAGGGAGGGGGTCGAGCGGGGGGGAAACCTACGAGCAGTACTTC; CDR3: CASSQGRGSSGGETYEQYF
size: NA; D: NA; V: TRBV4-2; J: TRBJ2-5; DNA: TGTGCCAGCAGCCAAGATGGCAAGGAGACCCAGTACTTC; CDR3: CASSQDGKETQYF
size: once; D: NA; V: TRBV10-3; J: TRBJ2-7; DNA: TGTGCCATCAGTGGTAGCGCACCCGACGAGCAGTACTTC; CDR3: CAISGSAPDEQYF
size: NA; D: NA; V: TRBV2; J: TRBJ2-5; DNA: TGTGCCAGCAGTGAAATGGGACTCGTGTCCGAGACCCAGTACTTC; CDR3: CASSEMGLVSETQYF
size: NA; D: NA; V: TRBV5-4; J: TRBJ2-1; DNA: TGTGCCAGCAGCTTTCCAGGGAACGATGAGCAGTTCTTC; CDR3: CASSFPGNDEQFF
size: NA; D: TRBD1; V: TRBV7-6; J: TRBJ2-7; DNA: TGTGCCAGCAGTCCCACGGGACAGTCATCCTACGAGCAGTACTTC; CDR3: CASSPTGQSSYEQYF
size: NA; D: TRBD2; V: TRBV2; J: TRBJ2-5; DNA: TGTGCCAGCAGTGCTGGACTAGCGATGTACCAAGAGACCCAGTACTTC; CDR3: CASSAGLAMYQETQYF
size: NA; D: NA; V: TRBV18; J: TRBJ2-7; DNA: TGTGCCAGCTCATTGTACGAGGGCCCTCAAGGCGAGCAGTACTTC; CDR3: CASSLYEGPQGEQYF
size: NA; D: NA; V: TRBV9; J: TRBJ1-6; DNA: TGTGCCAGCAGCGGCGGGACCTCAGAAGGGCCCCTCCACTTT; CDR3: CASSGGTSEGPLHF
size: NA; D: NA; V: TRBV11-2; J: TRBJ2-1; DNA: TGTGCCAGCAGCCCCACGGACAATGAGCAGTTCTTC; CDR3: CASSPTDNEQFF
size: NA; D: TRBD1; V: TRBV3-1/TRBV3-2; J: TRBJ2-4; DNA: TGTGCCAGCAGCCAAGCCGGGACAGGTGGGACCATTCAGTACTTC; CDR3: CASSQAGTGGTIQYF
size: few; D: NA; V: TRBV2; J: TRBJ1-3; DNA: TGTGCCAGCAGTGAGCGGCGTTTTTCTGGAAACACCATATATTTT; CDR3: CASSERRFSGNTIYF
size: NA; D: NA; V: TRBV4-3; J: TRBJ2-5; DNA: TGCGCCAGCAGCCAGGAGACAGGGGAGGGAGAGACCCAGTACTTC; CDR3: CASSQETGEGETQYF
size: NA; D: TRBD1; V: TRBV7-8; J: TRBJ1-4; DNA: TGTGCCAGCAGCTTAGGGGGAGGGCGAAACAGGGGGACTAATGAAAAACTGTTTTTT; CDR3: CASSLGGGRNRGTNEKLFF
size: NA; D: TRBD1; V: TRBV3-1/TRBV3-2; J: TRBJ1-1; DNA: TGTGCCAGCAGCCAACCGCCCGAGGGGGCCAAGGCTTTCTTT; CDR3: CASSQPPEGAKAFF
size: NA; D: TRBD1; V: TRBV6-4; J: TRBJ1-1; DNA: TGTGCCAGCACCCGAGAACAGGGGGCAGCGAGGACTGAAGCTTTCTTT; CDR3: CASTREQGAARTEAFF
size: NA; D: NA; V: TRBV20-1; J: TRBJ1-5; DNA: TGCAGTGCTAGTTCTTTCGGGGGGCGCAGAGGCAATCAGCCCCAGCATTTT; CDR3: CSASSFGGRRGNQPQHF
size: NA; D: NA; V: TRBV9; J: TRBJ2-1; DNA: TGTGCCAGCAGTCTCGATCGCGCAGGGGCTCGGAATGAGCAGTTCTTC; CDR3: CASSLDRAGARNEQFF
size: once; D: TRBD1; V: TRBV5-6; J: TRBJ1-5; DNA: TGTGCCAGCAGCTTGAGGACCAGGGGGAACAATCAGCCCCAGCATTTT; CDR3: CASSLRTRGNNQPQHF
size: NA; D: TRBD1; V: TRBV27; J: TRBJ2-2; DNA: TGTGCCAGCATTCGAAAGCGATTGGCAGGGGGCGCGAGGCGGGAGCTGTTTTTT; CDR3: CASIRKRLAGGARRELFF
size: NA; D: NA; V: TRBV3-1/TRBV3-2; J: TRBJ1-2; DNA: TGTGCCAGCAGCCAAGGGCCGAGCGCAGCATACTATGGCTACACCTTC; CDR3: CASSQGPSAAYYGYTF
size: NA; D: TRBD2; V: TRBV19; J: TRBJ2-1; DNA: TGTGCCAGTAGTATATCCAGCGGGGGGGCCAATGAGCAGTTCTTC; CDR3: CASSISSGGANEQFF
size: NA; D: TRBD1; V: TRBV3-1/TRBV3-2; J: TRBJ1-3; DNA: TGTGCCAGCAGCCAACTGACAGGGAGCTCTGGAAACACCATATATTTT; CDR3: CASSQLTGSSGNTIYF
size: NA; D: NA; V: TRBV7-8; J: TRBJ2-2; DNA: TGTGCCAGCAGCCTTGACAGAAACACCGGGGAGCTGTTTTTT; CDR3: CASSLDRNTGELFF
size: NA; D: NA; V: TRBV28; J: TRBJ2-7; DNA: TGTGCCAGCAGTTTAACAGGGCCGGGCTACGAGCAGTACTTC; CDR3: CASSLTGPGYEQYF
size: NA; D: NA; V: TRBV3-1/TRBV3-2; J: TRBJ1-2; DNA: TGTGCCAGCAGCCAAAATTCCGGGACAATTTCCCTCCGAGGCTACACCTTC; CDR3: CASSQNSGTISLRGYTF